The 21 T cell receptor beta chains presented below share a single source sample, sequenced in a study of blood T cell repertoires in COVID-19. Generated by immunoSEQ multiplex PCR, the TCRdb table keeps only in-frame clones and is missing some. This sample has around 250,000 clones, with roughly nine tenths found just once. The sequenced sample consisted of peripheral blood. The receptors were sampled from a man aged 40-49 years with active or convalescent COVID-19.

The V call is TRBV25-1, the J call TRBJ1-5, with 7 bases that match TRBD1. The CDR3 totals 14 residues. Germline V gene data show CDR1 as MGHDK and CDR2 as SYGVNS. V trimming: 4 bases; J trimming: 5 bases; junction bases outside the gene matches: 5. The CDR3 is CASSGQGEDQPQHF. The CDR3 nucleotides are TGTGCCAGCAGTGGACAGGGTGAAGATCAGCCCCAGCATTTT.

The J gene is TRBJ1-2, the V gene TRBV28; 9 bases fit TRBD1. V lost 4 bases, J lost 2 bases, and 2 bases stayed unmatched. This CDR3 region has 14 residues. CDR1 is MDHEN, CDR2 SYDVKM, per germline. Written as DNA, the CDR3 is TGTGCCAGCAGTTCAGGGACAGGGAACTATGGCTACACCTTC. Its translation is CASSSGTGNYGYTF.

The J gene is TRBJ2-3, the V gene TRBV10-3; TRBD1 aligns across 10 bases. Trimming cost V 9 bases and J 3 bases; bases outside gene matches: 6. Germline values: CDR1 ENHRY, CDR2 SYGVKD. The CDR3 loop spans 14 amino acids. The CDR3 DNA follows: TGTGCCATAACCGACAGGGGGCGGACAGATACGCAGTATTTT. Amino acid sequence: CAITDRGRTDTQYF.

The V gene is TRBV7-6, the J gene TRBJ2-7; TRBD2 matches 11 bases. There are 16 residues in the CDR3. The ends lost 4 bases at V and 3 bases at J; junction bases unmatched: 8. CDR1 and CDR2 from the germline V gene are SGHVS and FNYEAQ. The CDR3 DNA reads as TGTGCCAGCAGCTCCCCTGCTAGCGGGGGGCGCTACGAGCAGTACTTC. Encoded protein: CASSSPASGGRYEQYF.

This chain connects TRBV18 to TRBJ2-5; weak D call: TRBD2 (5 bases). With 6 bases removed from V and 2 bases from J, the gap between germline ends came to 7 bases. The CDR3 covers 12 residues. Per germline, CDR1 KGHSH and CDR2 LQKENI. The CDR3 nucleotides read TGTGCCAGCTCCCCGGGGCAAGAGACCCAGTACTTC. It specifies CASSPGQETQYF.

This chain uses TRBV9 with TRBJ1-2; perhaps TRBD1 as D (6 bases). This CDR3 spans 13 amino acids. Germline CDR1 and CDR2: SGDLS and YYNGEE. V lost 4 bases to trimming and J lost 6 bases, with 13 bases between them. CDR3 region: CASSTRPGDGYTF. The CDR3, as DNA: TGTGCCAGCAGCACTAGACCAGGGGATGGCTACACCTTC.

The J gene is TRBJ2-5, the V gene TRBV5-1; TRBD1 aligns across 12 bases. CDR1 and CDR2 (germline): SGHRS, YFSETQ. The CDR3 loop spans 17 amino acids. V shed 4 bases and J 5 bases; nucleotides not matched to a gene: 12. In DNA, the CDR3 is TGCGCCAGCAGCAGAGGTACCGGGACAGGGGGCGAGGAGACCCAGTACTTC. Amino acid sequence: CASSRGTGTGGEETQYF.

The V gene is TRBV5-1, the J gene TRBJ1-1; 7 positions match TRBD1. The CDR3 runs to 14 residues. J lost 2 bases, V lost 4 bases, and 5 bases had no gene match. CDR1 and CDR2 from the germline V gene are SGHRS and YFSETQ. This CDR3 reads CASSPGQRNTEAFF. DNA of the CDR3: TGCGCCAGCAGCCCGGGACAGAGAAACACTGAAGCTTTCTTT.

V and J are TRBV5-6 and TRBJ2-7, with TRBD1 identical over 9 bases. With V trimmed by 3 bases and J by 5 bases, 12 bases remained unmatched. Germline V gives CDR1 SGHDT, CDR2 YYEEEE. The CDR3 contains 16 residues. As DNA, the CDR3 is TGTGCCAGCAGCTATGGACAGGGGACTGCAAATGACGAGCAGTACTTC. This sequence encodes CASSYGQGTANDEQYF.

The chain uses TRBV6-5 and TRBJ1-1; TRBD1 agrees at 7 bases. Losses at the gene ends were 0 bases for V and 1 base for J; bases not matched to a gene: 2. The CDR3 runs to 15 residues. CDR1 is MNHEY, CDR2 SVGAGI, per germline. The CDR3 reads CASSYSGQRNTEAFF. For the CDR3, the DNA is TGTGCCAGCAGTTACTCGGGACAGAGGAACACTGAAGCTTTCTTT.

The rearrangement uses TRBV4-1 and TRBJ1-1; 7 nucleotides line up with TRBD1. J lost 11 bases, V lost 0 bases, and 15 bases had no gene match. Germline V gene lookup returns CDR1 MGHRA and CDR2 YSYEKL. The CDR3 has 16 residues. In DNA form, the CDR3 reads TGCGCCAGCAGCCAAGACGTCGCCGGGACAGAGGTGGATGCTTTCTTT. The encoded protein is CASSQDVAGTEVDAFF.

This chain connects TRBV2 to TRBJ2-3; 16 positions agree with TRBD2. Germline trimming cut 4 bases from V and 2 bases from J; bases unmatched to any gene: 6. CDR1 and CDR2 from the germline V gene are SNHLY and FYNNEI. The CDR3 is 18 amino acids. For the CDR3, the DNA is TGTGCCAGCAGTGGCACGGGACTAGCGGGGGGGTCCACAGATACGCAGTATTTT. Residues: CASSGTGLAGGSTDTQYF.

The sample holds one count of this clone. The genes are TRBV5-1 and TRBJ2-3; D gene uncertain. Trimming took 4 bases from V and 6 from J, leaving 6 bases between them. The CDR3 is made up of 11 amino acids. Germline V gene lookup returns CDR1 SGHRS and CDR2 YFSETQ. In DNA form, the CDR3 reads TGCGCCAGCAGCCTCTCCGATACGCAGTATTTT. This codes for CASSLSDTQYF.

The CDR3 protein is CASSLDQGAYNEQFF. DNA for the CDR3: TGTGCCAGCAGCTTGGACCAGGGGGCCTACAATGAGCAGTTCTTC. The chain is built from TRBV5-4 and TRBJ2-1; 7 bases are a match to TRBD1. The CDR3 runs to 15 residues. In germline, CDR1 is SGHNT, CDR2 YYREEE (reference sequence). V was clipped by 0 bases and J by 2 bases; unmatched bases: 2. The whole variable domain, remainder taken from reference TRBV5-4 and TRBJ2-1, is ETGVTQSPTHLIKTRGQQVTLRCSSQSGHNTVSWYQQALGQGPQFIFQYYREEENGRGNFPPRFSGLQFPNYSSELNVNALELDDSALYLCASSLDQGAYNEQFFGPGTRLTVL.

This chain uses TRBV5-4 with TRBJ1-2; 9 bases align to TRBD1. The CDR3 is made up of 14 amino acids. V shed 5 bases and J 10 bases; nucleotides not matched to a gene: 12. CDR1 SGHNT and CDR2 YYREEE come from the germline V gene (reference sequence). DNA for the CDR3: TGTGCCAGCAGTATTACAGGGGGCGGGGAGGTCTACACCTTC. Residues: CASSITGGGEVYTF.

This clone has only a few counts. The rearrangement links TRBV7-9 to TRBJ2-2, with TRBD1 matching over 9 bases. In germline, CDR1 is SEHNR, CDR2 FQNEAQ (reference sequence). Trimming cost V 5 bases and J 5 bases; bases outside gene matches: 6. The CDR3 totals 15 residues. CDR3 sequence (DNA): TGTGCCAGCAGCCCCACCGGGACAGGGACCGGGGAGCTGTTTTTT. Protein: CASSPTGTGTGELFF.

The V gene is TRBV28, the J gene TRBJ1-2, with 8 bases identical to TRBD1. This CDR3 region has 13 residues. V trimming: 4 bases; J trimming: 7 bases; junction bases outside the gene matches: 5. Germline V lookup: CDR1 MDHEN, CDR2 SYDVKM. The CDR3 bases are TGTGCCAGCAGTTCAGGGGGCAGGGGTGGCTACACCTTC. Translated: CASSSGGRGGYTF.

A single count supports this clone. The rearrangement uses TRBV10-3 and TRBJ2-7; 8 bases agree with TRBD1. CDR1 and CDR2 from the germline V gene are ENHRY and SYGVKD. Unmatched junction bases numbered 11, after V lost 6 bases and J lost 4 bases. The CDR3 spans 15 residues. This CDR3 is CAIRDSTGGAYEQYF. The CDR3 coding sequence is TGTGCCATCAGGGACTCAACAGGGGGTGCTTACGAGCAGTACTTC.

The sample holds one count of this clone. This chain links TRBV7-9 with TRBJ2-2, with a weak D call TRBD2 (6 bases). Germline loops: CDR1 SEHNR, CDR2 FQNEAQ (reference sequence). The germline V and J ends were trimmed by 4 bases and 3 bases, with 9 bases remaining between them. CDR3 length equals 14 residues. CDR3 region: CASSSRGYTGELFF. In DNA form, the CDR3 reads TGTGCCAGCAGCTCACGGGGGTACACCGGGGAGCTGTTTTTT.

The rearrangement uses TRBV4-1 and TRBJ1-4, with D hard to call. This CDR3 contains 15 residues. V gave up 2 bases and J gave up 5 bases, with 12 bases separating them. The germline CDR1 and CDR2 sequences are MGHRA and YSYEKL. The CDR3 DNA reads as TGCGCCAGCAGCCAATTATACAGATCAAATGAAAAACTGTTTTTT. Its protein product is CASSQLYRSNEKLFF.

CDR3 sequence: CSVGGQGAGNTIYF. CDR3 coding DNA: TGCAGCGTCGGCGGACAGGGTGCGGGAAACACCATATATTTT. The V and J genes are TRBV29-1 and TRBJ1-3; 8 bases agree with TRBD1. The germline V gene encodes CDR1 SQVTM and CDR2 ANQGSEA. The V and J ends lost 6 bases and 4 bases, in that order; junction bases with no gene match: 8. The length of the CDR3 is 14 residues. Variable domain in full (rest from reference TRBV29-1 and TRBJ1-3): SAVISQKPSRDICQRGTSLTIQCQVDSQVTMMFWYRQQPGQSLTLIATANQGSEATYESGFVIDKFPISRPNLTFSTLTVSNMSPEDSSIYLCSVGGQGAGNTIYFGEGSWLTVV.